The rows below give T cell receptor beta chains drawn from one sample of a study of blood T cell repertoires in COVID-19. Method: immunoSEQ multiplex PCR; TCRdb's copy keeps in-frame clones and lacks some. The sample lists approximately 500,000 clones; 80% to 90% were seen once. The sample comprised peripheral blood. These receptors all come from a human donor in a cohort sampled during active COVID-19. Each CDR3 is given with its conserved first and last residue. D genes are given only for firm matches. Expanded clones get a size class; other rows say once, few or many, or leave the size out.

TGTGCCTGGACGCGGACAGGGGACTGGGGCTACGAGCAGTACTTC | CAWTRTGDWGYEQYF | TRBJ2-7 | once | TRBD1 | TRBV30
TGTGCCAGCAGTTACTCGACAGGGACTGGAAACACCATATATTTT | CASSYSTGTGNTIYF | TRBJ1-3 | . | TRBD1 | TRBV6-5
TGCGCCAGCAGCCGCGGACAGACCAATCAGCCCCAGCATTTT | CASSRGQTNQPQHF | TRBJ1-5 | . | . | TRBV4-1
TGCGCCAGCACGCAGGGGGCCGCCGGGAACACTGAAGCTTTCTTT | CASTQGAAGNTEAFF | TRBJ1-1 | . | TRBD1 | TRBV5-1
TGTGCCACCAGCAGAGACGTCGTTACCTACGAGCAGTACTTC | CATSRDVVTYEQYF | TRBJ2-7 | few | . | TRBV15
TGTGCCAGCAGCCGAGGTCGAGCGGATGTAATCAATGAGCAGTTCTTC | CASSRGRADVINEQFF | TRBJ2-1 | few | . | TRBV7-8
TGTGCCAGCAGCCAAGAAGGCGGGGGGAACACTGAAGCTTTCTTT | CASSQEGGGNTEAFF | TRBJ1-1 | . | . | TRBV3-1/TRBV3-2
TGTGCCAGCAGTTTAAACGGGGGAGAGACCCAGTACTTC | CASSLNGGETQYF | TRBJ2-5 | once | . | TRBV12-3/TRBV12-4
TGTGCCAGCAGTCCGAGCGGATCGGGGGCCAACGTCCTGACTTTC | CASSPSGSGANVLTF | TRBJ2-6 | . | . | TRBV28
TGCGCCAGCAGCCCCACAGGGGATATTGAAAACACCATATATTTT | CASSPTGDIENTIYF | TRBJ1-3 | . | TRBD1 | TRBV5-1
TGCGCCAGCAGCTTTAATCCAACAGTGGGGGACTACTCCGGGGCCAACGTCCTGACTTTC | CASSFNPTVGDYSGANVLTF | TRBJ2-6 | . | TRBD2 | TRBV5-1
TGCAGCGTTGAAGATACAGGGCGGAACACTGAAGCTTTCTTT | CSVEDTGRNTEAFF | TRBJ1-1 | . | . | TRBV29-1
TGTGCCAGCATCTGGGGACAGGGCAACGCCGGGGAGCTGTTTTTT | CASIWGQGNAGELFF | TRBJ2-2 | . | TRBD1 | TRBV5-8
TGTGCCAGTAGTTTACGCAGGGGGCTCTACGAGCAGTACTTC | CASSLRRGLYEQYF | TRBJ2-7 | . | TRBD1 | TRBV27
TGTGCCAGCAGTCTGGGGGGGCACTGGCAGTTCTTC | CASSLGGHWQFF | TRBJ2-1 | . | . | TRBV28
TGTGCCAGCAGCCCAGGTGCAGGGGGCCTGAGCAATCAGCCCCAGCATTTT | CASSPGAGGLSNQPQHF | TRBJ1-5 | . | TRBD1 | TRBV7-2
TGTGCCAGCAGCGCGGGACTAGCGATAGAGACCCAGTACTTC | CASSAGLAIETQYF | TRBJ2-5 | once | TRBD2 | TRBV2
TGCGTAACGGAGGCAAAAGGTGGCACTGAAGCTTTCTTT | CVTEAKGGTEAFF | TRBJ1-1 | . | . | TRBV29-1
TGTGCCATCAGGGGGGACAGATCTAATGAAAAACTGTTTTTT | CAIRGDRSNEKLFF | TRBJ1-4 | . | TRBD1 | TRBV10-3
TGTGCCAGTAGTATGAGCGGGAGGCTCTACAATGAGCAGTTCTTC | CASSMSGRLYNEQFF | TRBJ2-1 | . | TRBD2 | TRBV19
TGTGCCAGCAGCCCGCGGATGGTCTCTGGAAACACCATATATTTT | CASSPRMVSGNTIYF | TRBJ1-3 | . | . | TRBV9
TGTGCCAGCAGTGAATTTTTCAGGGTTGCTGTAAAAGTCTCTGGAAACACCATATATTTT | CASSEFFRVAVKVSGNTIYF | TRBJ1-3 | . | . | TRBV6-1
TGCAGCGTGGCAAGGACAGGGGGCCAAGAGACCCAGTACTTC | CSVARTGGQETQYF | TRBJ2-5 | . | TRBD1 | TRBV29-1
TGTGCCAGCAGCCACCCAGGGGAACGAGTTGGATCTCGCTATGGCTACACCTTC | CASSHPGERVGSRYGYTF | TRBJ1-2 | . | . | TRBV3-1/TRBV3-2
TGTGCCAGCAGCTCCCTTACCTACGAGCAGTACTTC | CASSSLTYEQYF | TRBJ2-7 | . | . | TRBV11-2
TGTGCCAGCAGTTTGGCCAGGGTAGAGACCCAGTACTTC | CASSLARVETQYF | TRBJ2-5 | . | . | TRBV28
TGTGCCAGCAGTTACCCAGAAGAGACCCAGTACTTC | CASSYPEETQYF | TRBJ2-5 | . | . | TRBV6-2/TRBV6-3
TGTGCCAGCAGCCCGGGAGGACAGTTTAATGAAAAACTGTTTTTT | CASSPGGQFNEKLFF | TRBJ1-4 | . | . | TRBV5-5
TGCGCCAGCAGCCCACTCTACAGGGCAACTAATGAAAAACTGTTTTTT | CASSPLYRATNEKLFF | TRBJ1-4 | once | . | TRBV5-1
TGTGCCAGCAGTTACTCGGGGGGAGAGAGGTATGGCTACACCTTC | CASSYSGGERYGYTF | TRBJ1-2 | . | . | TRBV6-5
TGTGCCACTCGGGGGGTCGGGGCTTCCGACACTGAAGCTTTCTTT | CATRGVGASDTEAFF | TRBJ1-1 | . | . | TRBV19
TGTGCCACCAGCGGGGGGGGTTACAATGAGCAGTTCTTC | CATSGGGYNEQFF | TRBJ2-1 | . | TRBD2 | TRBV15
TGTGCCAGCAGCCCAGGCGACAGGGGGCAAGGCTACACCTTC | CASSPGDRGQGYTF | TRBJ1-2 | . | TRBD1 | TRBV6-4
TGTGCCAGCACCAGGGACAGCAACACTGAAGCTTTCTTT | CASTRDSNTEAFF | TRBJ1-1 | . | TRBD1 | TRBV7-9
TGTGCCAGCAGCATCGGACAGTTCAATCAGCCCCAGCATTTT | CASSIGQFNQPQHF | TRBJ1-5 | . | . | TRBV5-6
TGTGCCAGCAGTTCCGGGCCGGCGGGTGAAAAACTGTTTTTT | CASSSGPAGEKLFF | TRBJ1-4 | . | . | TRBV5-5
TGTGCCAGCAGCCAATCGAGTGGCAGGGGCAATGGCTACACCTTC | CASSQSSGRGNGYTF | TRBJ1-2 | once | . | TRBV16
TGCAGCGTTGTTTCCAGGGCCCCCTCCTACGAGCAGTACTTC | CSVVSRAPSYEQYF | TRBJ2-7 | . | . | TRBV29-1
TGTGCCAGCAGCTTGGGACAGGGCTACACTGAAGCTTTCTTT | CASSLGQGYTEAFF | TRBJ1-1 | . | TRBD1 | TRBV5-6
TGTGCCAGCAGCCAAGATAATGCGGTGCATCAGCCCCAGCATTTT | CASSQDNAVHQPQHF | TRBJ1-5 | . | . | TRBV3-1/TRBV3-2
TGTGCCAGCAGCCAGGGACTAGCGGGAGGTCTCTACAATGAGCAGTTCTTC | CASSQGLAGGLYNEQFF | TRBJ2-1 | . | TRBD2 | TRBV5-4
TGTGCCAGCAGCTCGGGGGATGGGGGAGGCTTTTGGGAGCTGTTTTTT | CASSSGDGGGFWELFF | TRBJ2-2 | . | . | TRBV9
TGTGCCAGCAGTGACACCGGCTGGGGGCCAGACACTGAAGCTTTCTTT | CASSDTGWGPDTEAFF | TRBJ1-1 | . | . | TRBV27
TGCGCCAGCAGCTTGGCGACTACGCCTAACTATGGCTACACCTTC | CASSLATTPNYGYTF | TRBJ1-2 | . | . | TRBV5-1
TGTGCCAGCAGTACTAGCGGGCGATTCTCCTACAATGAGCAGTTCTTC | CASSTSGRFSYNEQFF | TRBJ2-1 | . | TRBD2 | TRBV28
TGTGCCAGCAAGCGCGAGTCGACGAGCTCCTACAATGAGCAGTTCTTC | CASKRESTSSYNEQFF | TRBJ2-1 | . | . | TRBV5-4
TGTGCCAGCAGCCCTGGGACAGGTCGGGGGGAGCAGTTCTTC | CASSPGTGRGEQFF | TRBJ2-1 | . | TRBD1 | TRBV3-1/TRBV3-2
TGTGCCAGCAGTTTTCGTCTAGTAATTTTGGAACAGGGGGCGCGGGGGAACACTGAAGCTTTCTTT | CASSFRLVILEQGARGNTEAFF | TRBJ1-1 | . | TRBD1 | TRBV27
TGTGCCATCAGTGAGTCTAGGGGGCTAGGGGCCAACGTCCTGACTTTC | CAISESRGLGANVLTF | TRBJ2-6 | . | TRBD1 | TRBV10-3
TGTGCCAGCAGGGCGGGACGGAGCACCGGGGAGCTGTTTTTT | CASRAGRSTGELFF | TRBJ2-2 | . | . | TRBV27
TGCGCCAGCAGCTTGCAGGGTTTACGCACTGAAGCTTTCTTT | CASSLQGLRTEAFF | TRBJ1-1 | . | . | TRBV5-1
TGTGCCAGCAGCCTGGACATTTACACTGAAGCTTTCTTT | CASSLDIYTEAFF | TRBJ1-1 | . | . | TRBV6-5